This T cell receptor beta chain was recovered during a study of human T cells and chemical hapten exposure. Study findings and constraints: High-frequency TCRs, those above 1 in 1000, stayed the same after DPC sensitization.

Germline V gene sequence: CDR1 SGDLS, CDR2 YYNGEE. V was pared by 4 bases and J by 3 bases, with 8 bases of the junction left unmatched. The CDR3 spans 15 residues. TCRdb ran MiXCR on the RACE reads and lists one entry per CDR3 protein. In the table there are 190,000 or so distinct CDR3 sequences, approximately 26% of which are singletons. On this clonotype itself: What it binds is unknown.

Time point specified: patch test 3, about 24 weeks after DPC sensitization. Treatment denoted: therapeutic diphenylcyclopropenone sensitization with weekly scalp DPC. The sample in question was whole blood, obtained in connection with sensitization to the hapten diphenylcyclopropenone (DPC). The chain has TRBV9 and TRBJ2-7, with TRBD1 identical over 9 bases. This TCR was sampled from a woman aged 40 to 55 with alopecia areata. Some clones in this sample may be carry-over from other donors' samples. The CDR3: CASSTRTGASYEQYF. CDR3 nucleotides: TGTGCCAGCAGCACCCGGACAGGGGCGAGCTACGAGCAGTACTTC.